A single sample is the source of the 18 T cell receptor beta chains below, sequenced in a study of cytomegalovirus exposure and HLA in healthy donors. A multiplex PCR was run with 60 Vbeta primers and 13 Jbeta primers. Assay used: immunoSEQ multiplex PCR; TCRdb lists only in-frame clones, some missing. There are about 83,000 clones in the sample; over 70% occur only once, and 5% to 7% lies in the top ten. Sequences were obtained from PBMCs. All receptors derive from a man younger than 30 in good health and CMV-seropositive.

The J gene is TRBJ1-2, the V gene TRBV28, with TRBD1 matching 9 bases. The CDR3 is 14 residues long. Germline V CDR1 and CDR2: MDHEN, SYDVKM. V was clipped by 7 bases and J by 4 bases; unmatched bases: 7. CDR3 nucleotides: TGTGCCAGCAACATAATACAGGGGGCCTATGGCTACACCTTC. Encoded protein: CASNIIQGAYGYTF.

The rearrangement uses TRBV5-4 and TRBJ1-3; 8 nucleotides align to TRBD1. The length of the CDR3 is 17 residues. Germline V gene sequence: CDR1 SGHNT, CDR2 YYREEE (reference sequence). Trimming removed 3 bases from V and 3 bases from J; junction bases left unmatched: 11. The CDR3 region has the DNA TGTGCCAGCAGCTATGGGGCTCAGGGGGCTGGTGGAAACACCATATATTTT. The encoded protein is CASSYGAQGAGGNTIYF.

The V call is TRBV13, the J call TRBJ2-4; D gene ambiguous. This CDR3 is built from 15 residues. The V and J ends lost 4 bases and 3 bases respectively, with 13 bases between them. Germline assignment: CDR1 PRHDT and CDR2 FYEKMQ (reference sequence). This CDR3 reads CASSSGEVGKNIQYF. CDR3 DNA: TGTGCCAGCAGCTCCGGTGAGGTCGGCAAAAACATTCAGTACTTC.

This clone was observed a handful of times. The CDR3 coding sequence is TGTGCCAGCAGTTACGAAATCGCGGGCACTGAAGCTTTCTTT. Translation gives CASSYEIAGTEAFF. The J gene is TRBJ1-1, the V gene TRBV6-5; D gene uncertain. The CDR3 is 14 amino acids. V was cut by 2 bases and J by 4 bases, with 11 bases left in between. From germline, CDR1 is MNHEY and CDR2 SVGAGI.

The chain carries TRBV28 and TRBJ1-1, with TRBD1 matching 7 bases. V lost 4 bases and J lost 0; bases outside the gene matches: 5. In germline, CDR1 is MDHEN, CDR2 SYDVKM. The CDR3 has 15 residues. The CDR3 bases are TGTGCCAGCAGTTCAAGGACAGGAATGAACACTGAAGCTTTCTTT. Protein product: CASSSRTGMNTEAFF.

The chain uses TRBV5-1 and TRBJ2-5; TRBD2 agrees at 9 bases. Germline lookup yields CDR1 SGHRS and CDR2 YFSETQ. The CDR3 covers 15 residues. With 1 base clipped from V and 0 bases from J, the junction kept 1 base outside the gene matches. CDR3 loop: CASSLRLADQETQYF. CDR3 DNA: TGCGCCAGCAGCTTGCGACTAGCGGACCAAGAGACCCAGTACTTC.

This chain connects TRBV19 to TRBJ2-1; 11 bases are shared with TRBD2. CDR1 is LNHDA and CDR2 is SQIVND in the germline V gene (reference sequence). CDR3 length: 12 amino acids. V lost 3 bases to trimming and J lost 16 bases; unmatched junction nucleotides: 5. In DNA, the CDR3 is TGTGCCAGTAGTATGCTAGCGGGAGGTACTTTCTTC. It encodes CASSMLAGGTFF. The full variable domain, with the rest looked up from reference TRBV19 and TRBJ2-1, is DGGITQSPKYLFRKEGQNVTLSCEQNLNHDAMYWYRQDPGQGLRLIYYSQIVNDFQKGDIAEGYSVSREKKESFPLTVTSAQKNPTAFYLCASSMLAGGTFFGPGTRLTVL.

The chain uses TRBV29-1 and TRBJ2-2; 7 bases are a match to TRBD1. The CDR3 spans 15 residues. The germline V gene encodes CDR1 SQVTM and CDR2 ANQGSEA. Trimming cost V 7 bases and J 1 base; bases outside gene matches: 9. CDR3 DNA: TGCAGCGGGGGGTACGGGACAGAGAACACCGGGGAGCTGTTTTTT. Protein sequence: CSGGYGTENTGELFF.

The chain links TRBV6-5 to TRBJ1-6; no reliable D call. The CDR3 runs 16 residues. V lost 3 bases to trimming and J lost 0 bases, with 9 bases between them. Germline-derived CDR1 and CDR2 are MNHEY and SVGAGI. CDR3 region: CASSYRSVSYNSPLHF. The CDR3 DNA sequence: TGTGCCAGCAGTTATAGGAGCGTCTCCTATAATTCACCCCTCCACTTT.

This chain links TRBV29-1 with TRBJ2-7; D might be TRBD2 (5 bases). Looked up from germline, CDR1 is SQVTM and CDR2 is ANQGSEA. CDR3 size: 14 residues. The V gene lost 0 bases and the J gene lost 0 bases, with 9 bases spanning the gap. The CDR3 DNA reads as TGCAGCGTTGAAGAGGCTGGGAGCTCCTACGAGCAGTACTTC. Translated: CSVEEAGSSYEQYF.

The gene calls are TRBV5-1 and TRBJ2-1; D might be TRBD1 (5 bases). The length of the CDR3 is 15 residues. Germline loops: CDR1 SGHRS, CDR2 YFSETQ. V was trimmed by 0 bases and J by 7 bases, leaving 14 bases between them. CDR3 region: CASSLGGDALNEQFF. The CDR3 nucleotides are TGCGCCAGCAGCTTGGGGGGCGATGCGTTGAATGAGCAGTTCTTC. Drawing the rest from reference TRBV5-1 and TRBJ2-1, the complete variable domain is KAGVTQTPRYLIKTRGQQVTLSCSPISGHRSVSWYQQTPGQGLQFLFEYFSETQRNKGNFPGRFSGRQFSNSRSEMNVSTLELGDSALYLCASSLGGDALNEQFFGPGTRLTVL.

This chain links TRBV2 with TRBJ2-3; D may be TRBD1 (6 bases). There are 15 residues in the CDR3. Germline values: CDR1 SNHLY, CDR2 FYNNEI. V lost 3 bases to trimming and J lost 6 bases, with 16 bases between them. The CDR3 sequence: CASSEDSPREDTQYF. The CDR3 coding sequence is TGTGCCAGCAGTGAGGACAGCCCCAGGGAGGATACGCAGTATTTT.

V and J are TRBV4-2 and TRBJ2-3, with 11 bases identical to TRBD1. With V trimmed by 4 bases and J by 0 bases, 6 bases remained unmatched. The CDR3 contains 17 residues. The V gene's germline CDR1 is LGHNA and CDR2 YNFKEQ. The CDR3 DNA sequence: TGTGCCAGCAGCCGAGCGGGGACAGGGGGAAGCACAGATACGCAGTATTTT. Protein product: CASSRAGTGGSTDTQYF.

The chain links TRBV11-3 to TRBJ2-3, with 12 nucleotides matching TRBD2. CDR3 length equals 15 residues. Germline-derived CDR1 and CDR2 are SGHNT and YENEEA. Losses at the gene ends were 5 bases for V and 5 bases for J; bases not matched to a gene: 5. The CDR3 sequence is CASSLSSGRVDTQYF. In DNA, the CDR3 is TGTGCCAGCAGCCTTTCTAGCGGGAGGGTAGATACGCAGTATTTT.

This chain joins TRBV12-5 and TRBJ2-3, with 8 positions matching TRBD2. The germline gives CDR1 LGHNT, CDR2 FRNRAP. The length of the CDR3 is 15 residues. The junction had 4 bases not matched to a gene; V was cut back by 1 base and J by 4 bases. The chain's CDR3 is CASGLEAGVPDTQYF. The CDR3 nucleotides read TGTGCTAGTGGTTTGGAAGCGGGAGTACCAGATACGCAGTATTTT.

The chain combines TRBV11-2 with TRBJ2-7; 9 bases are a match to TRBD1. CDR1 is SGHAT and CDR2 is FQNNGV in the germline V gene. J was trimmed by 4 bases and V by 3 bases; bases with no gene match: 10. This CDR3 is built from 16 residues. The CDR3 nucleotides are TGTGCCAGCAGCTTCTTACCGGGACAGGGCTCTTACGAGCAGTACTTC. Translated: CASSFLPGQGSYEQYF.

This chain links TRBV10-1 with TRBJ1-1; D unresolved. Germline V gives CDR1 WNHNN, CDR2 SYGVQD (reference sequence). V shed 4 bases and J shed 6 bases, with 15 bases lying between them. The CDR3 loop spans 14 amino acids. The CDR3 sequence is CASSALDPGAEAFF. The CDR3 nucleotides are TGCGCCAGCAGTGCCCTAGACCCCGGGGCTGAAGCTTTCTTT.

This sequence joins TRBV6-1 and TRBJ2-7; 13 positions match TRBD2. Germline CDR1 reads MNHNS; CDR2 reads SASEGT. The CDR3 sequence is 15 residues long. The ends lost 6 bases at V and 2 bases at J; junction bases unmatched: 4. CDR3: CASRLLAGGPYEQYF. In DNA, the CDR3 is TGTGCCAGCAGATTACTAGCGGGAGGGCCCTACGAGCAGTACTTC.